The 3 T cell receptor beta chains given below trace back to one sample, sequenced in a study of cytomegalovirus exposure and HLA in healthy donors. Only in-frame clones appear in the TCRdb table, and some are missing; sequencing was by immunoSEQ multiplex PCR. The sample lists around 190,000 clones, 80% to 90% occurring once. Sequenced sample: PBMCs. Receptor source: a woman in her 30s in good health and CMV-seronegative.

The V and J genes are TRBV12-5 and TRBJ2-7; 8 bases agree with TRBD1. V dropped 3 bases and J dropped 6; count of bases not matched to a gene: 7. This CDR3 contains 14 residues. CDR1 LGHNT and CDR2 FRNRAP come from the germline V gene. The CDR3 sequence is CASGFSDRAGEQYF. The CDR3 nucleotides read TGTGCTAGTGGTTTTTCGGACAGGGCTGGCGAGCAGTACTTC.

The V gene is TRBV5-1, the J gene TRBJ1-2; tentative D call: TRBD1 (6 bases). The CDR3 covers 13 residues. Germline CDR1 SGHRS, CDR2 YFSETQ. Trimming shortened V by 0 bases and J by 4 bases, and 7 bases separated the two germline ends. In DNA form, the CDR3 reads TGCGCCAGCAGCTTGGGGGACATCTATGGCTACACCTTC. The encoded protein is CASSLGDIYGYTF.

The chain recombines TRBV6-5 with TRBJ1-5, with D maybe TRBD1 (6 bases). V lost 5 bases and J lost 4, with 9 bases in between. The CDR3 spans 13 residues. Germline-derived CDR1 and CDR2 are MNHEY and SVGAGI. CDR3 sequence: CASSRQENQPQHF. Written as DNA, the CDR3 is TGTGCCAGCAGTAGACAGGAGAATCAGCCCCAGCATTTT.